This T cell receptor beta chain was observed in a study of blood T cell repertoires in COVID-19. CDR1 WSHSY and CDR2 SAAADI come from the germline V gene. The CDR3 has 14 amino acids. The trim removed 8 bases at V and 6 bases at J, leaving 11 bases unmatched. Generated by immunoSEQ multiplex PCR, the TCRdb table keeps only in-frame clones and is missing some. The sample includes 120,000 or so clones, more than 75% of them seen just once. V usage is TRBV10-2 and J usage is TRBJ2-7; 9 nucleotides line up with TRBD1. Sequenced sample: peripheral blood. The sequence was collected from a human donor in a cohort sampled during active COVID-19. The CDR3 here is CASAQDRGGSEQYF. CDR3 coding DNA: TGCGCCAGCGCCCAGGACAGGGGAGGATCCGAGCAGTACTTC.